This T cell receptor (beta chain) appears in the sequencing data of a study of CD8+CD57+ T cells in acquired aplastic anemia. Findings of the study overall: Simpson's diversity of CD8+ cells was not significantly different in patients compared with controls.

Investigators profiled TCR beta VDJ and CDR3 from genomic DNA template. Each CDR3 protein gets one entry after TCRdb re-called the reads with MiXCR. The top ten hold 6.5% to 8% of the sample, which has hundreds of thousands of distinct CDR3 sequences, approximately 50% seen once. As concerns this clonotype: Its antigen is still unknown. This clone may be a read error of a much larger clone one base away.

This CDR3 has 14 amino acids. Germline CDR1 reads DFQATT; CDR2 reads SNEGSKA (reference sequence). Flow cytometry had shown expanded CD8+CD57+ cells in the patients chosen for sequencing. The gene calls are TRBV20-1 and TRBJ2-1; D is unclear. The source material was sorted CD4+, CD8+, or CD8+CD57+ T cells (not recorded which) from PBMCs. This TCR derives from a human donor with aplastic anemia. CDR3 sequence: CSARKKVRNNEQLF. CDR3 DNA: TGCAGTGCTAGGAAAAAAGTTCGCAACAATGAGCAGCTCTTC.